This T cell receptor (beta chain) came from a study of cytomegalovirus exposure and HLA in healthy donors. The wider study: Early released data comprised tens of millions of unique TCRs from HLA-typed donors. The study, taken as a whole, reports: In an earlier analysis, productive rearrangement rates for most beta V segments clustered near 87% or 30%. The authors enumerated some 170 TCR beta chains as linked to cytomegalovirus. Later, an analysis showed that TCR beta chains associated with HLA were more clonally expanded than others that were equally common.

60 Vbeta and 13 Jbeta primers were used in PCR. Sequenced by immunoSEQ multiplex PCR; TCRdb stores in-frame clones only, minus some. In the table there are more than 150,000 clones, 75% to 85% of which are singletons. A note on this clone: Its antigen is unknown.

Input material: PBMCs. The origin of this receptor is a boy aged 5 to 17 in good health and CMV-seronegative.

The CDR3 DNA is TGTGCCAGCTCCGGCCGGACAGGGGAAGGGACTACTAATGAAAAACTGTTTTTT. Protein sequence: CASSGRTGEGTTNEKLFF. The chain combines TRBV9 with TRBJ1-4; 9 nucleotides line up with TRBD1. The V gene's germline CDR1 is SGDLS and CDR2 YYNGEE. The CDR3 contains 18 residues. The trim removed 7 bases at V and 2 bases at J, leaving 15 bases unmatched. The variable domain in full, with the rest retrieved from reference TRBV9 and TRBJ1-4, is DSGVTQTPKHLITATGQRVTLRCSPRSGDLSVYWYQQSLDQGLQFLIQYYNGEERAKGNILERFSAQQFPDLHSELNLSSLELGDSALYFCASSGRTGEGTTNEKLFFGSGTQLSVL.